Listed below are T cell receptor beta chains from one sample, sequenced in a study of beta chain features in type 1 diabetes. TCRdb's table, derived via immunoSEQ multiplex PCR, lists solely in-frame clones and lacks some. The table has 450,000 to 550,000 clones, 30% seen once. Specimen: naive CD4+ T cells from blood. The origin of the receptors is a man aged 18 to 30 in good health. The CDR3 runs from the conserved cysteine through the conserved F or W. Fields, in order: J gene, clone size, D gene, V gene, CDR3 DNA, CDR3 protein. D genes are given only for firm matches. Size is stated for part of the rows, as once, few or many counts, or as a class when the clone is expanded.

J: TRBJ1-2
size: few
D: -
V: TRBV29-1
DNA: TGCAGCGTAGAGGATGGGGTTGAAAGCTACACCTTC
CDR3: CSVEDGVESYTF

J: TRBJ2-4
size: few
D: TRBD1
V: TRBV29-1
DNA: TGCAGCGTTAGGACAGGGACGCAGTTTCAGTACTTC
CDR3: CSVRTGTQFQYF

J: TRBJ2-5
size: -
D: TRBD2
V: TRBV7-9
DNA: TGTGCCAGCAGCTTTAGCGGGGAAGAGACCCAGTACTTC
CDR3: CASSFSGEETQYF

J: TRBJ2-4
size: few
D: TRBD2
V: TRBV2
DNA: TGTGCCAGCAGTACCGGGACTAGCTTGATCTTGTACTTC
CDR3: CASSTGTSLILYF

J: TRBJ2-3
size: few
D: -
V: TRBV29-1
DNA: TGCAGCGTTGAAGTACTAAGGGGCACAGATACGCAGTATTTT
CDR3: CSVEVLRGTDTQYF

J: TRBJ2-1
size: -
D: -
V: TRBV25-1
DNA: TGTGCCAGCAGTGAATCTCTGTCGTCGACTACGCTCTTCTTC
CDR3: CASSESLSSTTLFF

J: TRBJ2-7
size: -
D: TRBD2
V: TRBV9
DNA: TGTGCCAGCAGCGCCGAGGGACTAGCGGGAAACGAGCAGTACTTC
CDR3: CASSAEGLAGNEQYF

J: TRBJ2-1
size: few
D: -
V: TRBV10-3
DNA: TGTGCCATCAGTGAGATCCGGTTGGGATACAATGAGCAGTTCTTC
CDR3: CAISEIRLGYNEQFF

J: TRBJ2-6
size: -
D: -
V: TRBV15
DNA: TGTGCCACCAGCAAACAGGAATCTGGGGCCAACGTCCTGACTTTC
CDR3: CATSKQESGANVLTF

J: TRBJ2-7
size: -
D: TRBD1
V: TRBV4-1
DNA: TGCGCCAGCAGCCAAGACGGACAGGGGGCGCGAGAGCAGTACTTC
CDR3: CASSQDGQGAREQYF

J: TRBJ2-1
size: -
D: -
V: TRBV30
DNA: TGTGCCTGGAGTGTAGACCGCCCAGGGTTAGGGGAGCAGTTCTTC
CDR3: CAWSVDRPGLGEQFF

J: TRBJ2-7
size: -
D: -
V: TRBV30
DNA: TGTGCCTGGAGTGTAGGGGACGGACCATACGAGCAGTACTTC
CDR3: CAWSVGDGPYEQYF

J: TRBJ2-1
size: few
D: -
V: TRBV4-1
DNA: TGCGCCAGCAGCCAAGTAGGCATTATCTACAATGAGCAGTTCTTC
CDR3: CASSQVGIIYNEQFF

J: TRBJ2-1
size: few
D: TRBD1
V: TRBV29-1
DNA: TGCAGCGTTGAAGGTTCGACAGGGTCCTACAATGAGCAGTTCTTC
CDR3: CSVEGSTGSYNEQFF

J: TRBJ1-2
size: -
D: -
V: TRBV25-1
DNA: TGTGCCAGCAGTGAAGAGGGGGGACAAAAAAACTATGGCTACACCTTC
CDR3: CASSEEGGQKNYGYTF

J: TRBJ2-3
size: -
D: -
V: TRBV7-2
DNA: TGTGCCAGCAGTTACAGGGACGCAGATACGCAGTATTTT
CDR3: CASSYRDADTQYF

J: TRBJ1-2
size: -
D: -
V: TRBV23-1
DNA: TGCGCCAGCAGTCCCACTAGGGATCCCTATGGCTACACCTTC
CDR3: CASSPTRDPYGYTF

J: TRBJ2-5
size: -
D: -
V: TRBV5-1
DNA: TGCGCCAGCAGCTTGGATAAAACGACGGAGACCCAGTACTTC
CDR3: CASSLDKTTETQYF

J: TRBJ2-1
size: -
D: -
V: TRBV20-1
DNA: TGCAGTGCTGGTCGGGAGCAGTTCTTC
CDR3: CSAGREQFF

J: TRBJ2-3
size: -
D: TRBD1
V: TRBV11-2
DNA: TGTGCCAGCAGCCCCCGGACAGGGTTAAGCACAGATACGCAGTATTTT
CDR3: CASSPRTGLSTDTQYF

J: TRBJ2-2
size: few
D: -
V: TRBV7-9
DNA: TGTGCCAGCACCCGAGACACCGGGGAGCTGTTTTTT
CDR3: CASTRDTGELFF

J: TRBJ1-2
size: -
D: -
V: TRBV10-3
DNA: TGTGCCATCAGTGAGTCGATTACCCCCCTTGGCTACACCTTC
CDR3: CAISESITPLGYTF

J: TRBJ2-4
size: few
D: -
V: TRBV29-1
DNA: TGCAGCGTTGAGCTCCGGGGCAGGGGCAAAAACATTCAGTACTTC
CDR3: CSVELRGRGKNIQYF

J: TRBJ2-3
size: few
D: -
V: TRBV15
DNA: TGTGCCACCAGCAGAGACCCTGCAAGCACAGATACGCAGTATTTT
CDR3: CATSRDPASTDTQYF

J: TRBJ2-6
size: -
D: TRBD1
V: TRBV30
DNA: TGTGCCTGGAGTCGGAGACAGGGCCCCTCTGGGGCCAACGTCCTGACTTTC
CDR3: CAWSRRQGPSGANVLTF

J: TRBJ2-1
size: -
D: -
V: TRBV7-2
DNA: TGTGCCAGCAGCTTAATAACCCAGGCCTACAATGAGCAGTTCTTC
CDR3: CASSLITQAYNEQFF

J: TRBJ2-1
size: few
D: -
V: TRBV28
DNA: TGTGCCAGCAGTGGAGAGGACCATGAGCAGTTCTTC
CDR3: CASSGEDHEQFF

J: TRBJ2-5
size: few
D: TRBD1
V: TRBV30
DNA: TGTGCCTGGAGGACGACAGGGACAGAGACCCAGTACTTC
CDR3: CAWRTTGTETQYF

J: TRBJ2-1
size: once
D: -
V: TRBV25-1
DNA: TGTGCCAGCAGGGGAACAGGGCGGAATGAGCAGTTCTTC
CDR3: CASRGTGRNEQFF

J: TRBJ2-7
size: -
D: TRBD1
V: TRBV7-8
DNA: TGTGCCAGCAGCTTAGTCCAGGGGGTGACCTACGAGCAGTACTTC
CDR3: CASSLVQGVTYEQYF

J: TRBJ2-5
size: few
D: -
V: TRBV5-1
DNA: TGCGCCAGCAGCTTTGGAGTGTTAGAGACCCAGTACTTC
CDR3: CASSFGVLETQYF

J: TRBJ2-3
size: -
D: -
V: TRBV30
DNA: TGTGCCTGGAGTAACCAGGGTTGGGCAGATACGCAGTATTTT
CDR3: CAWSNQGWADTQYF

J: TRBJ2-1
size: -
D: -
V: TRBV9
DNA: TGTGCCAGCAGCGTAGCTCCTGTTGGGGACAATGAGCAGTTCTTC
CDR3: CASSVAPVGDNEQFF

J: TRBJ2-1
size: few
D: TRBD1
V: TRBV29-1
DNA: TGCAGCGCACAGGGGTGGGATGAGCAGTTCTTC
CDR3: CSAQGWDEQFF

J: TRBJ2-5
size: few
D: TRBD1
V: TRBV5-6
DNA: TGTGCCAGCTCCCGTACATGGGACAGACAAGAGACCCAGTACTTC
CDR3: CASSRTWDRQETQYF

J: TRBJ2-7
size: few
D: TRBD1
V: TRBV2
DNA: TGTGCCAGCACCTGGGACAGGAGTCGGAACGAGCAGTACTTC
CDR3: CASTWDRSRNEQYF

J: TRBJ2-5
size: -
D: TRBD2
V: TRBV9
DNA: TGTGCCTCCCCGGGGGGGAAAGAGACCCAGTACTTC
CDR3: CASPGGKETQYF

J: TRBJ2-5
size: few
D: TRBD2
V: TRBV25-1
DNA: TGTGCCAGCAGCCCGACTAGCGGGACACGAGAGACCCAGTACTTC
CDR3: CASSPTSGTRETQYF

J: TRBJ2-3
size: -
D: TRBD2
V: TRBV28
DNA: TGTGCCACCATGGTAGCGGGGAACACAGATACGCAGTATTTT
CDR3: CATMVAGNTDTQYF

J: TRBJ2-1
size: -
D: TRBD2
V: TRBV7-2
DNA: TGTGCCAGCAGGTCTAGCGGGAGATCCTACAATGAGCAGTTCTTC
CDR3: CASRSSGRSYNEQFF

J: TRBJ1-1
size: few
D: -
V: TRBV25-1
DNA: TGTGCCAGCAGTGAATATCGAGGGTGGGCTTTCTTT
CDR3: CASSEYRGWAFF

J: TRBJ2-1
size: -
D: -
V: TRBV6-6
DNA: TGTGCCAGCAGTTCCCCGACTAGTTGGTCAACTCTGGAGCAGTTCTTC
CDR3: CASSSPTSWSTLEQFF

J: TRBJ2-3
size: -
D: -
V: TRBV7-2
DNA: TGTGCCAGCAGCTCCGGGGGCTCCCCGGATACGCAGTATTTT
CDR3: CASSSGGSPDTQYF

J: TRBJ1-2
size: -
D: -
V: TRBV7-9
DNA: TGTGCCAGCAGCTCATGGGGAGCGGTTGGCTACACCTTC
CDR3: CASSSWGAVGYTF

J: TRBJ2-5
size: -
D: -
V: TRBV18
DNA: TGTGCCAGCTCGTACCCGGGGGAGACCCAGTACTTC
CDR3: CASSYPGETQYF

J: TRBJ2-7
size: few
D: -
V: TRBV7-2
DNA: TGTGCCAGCAGCCCGACTAGGCTTGAGCAGTACTTC
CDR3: CASSPTRLEQYF

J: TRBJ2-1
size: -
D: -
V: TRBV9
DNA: TGTGCCAGCAGCCCTAGGGTTGTCGCCTACAATGAGCAGTTCTTC
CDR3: CASSPRVVAYNEQFF

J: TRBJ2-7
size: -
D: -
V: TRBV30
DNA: TGTGCCTGGAGTGTTAAATCGGCAGGGGGACTGTACTTC
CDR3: CAWSVKSAGGLYF

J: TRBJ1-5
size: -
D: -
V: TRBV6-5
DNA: TGTGCCAGCAGTTACTCGATTCAGGGAGGTCAGCCCCAGCATTTT
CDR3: CASSYSIQGGQPQHF

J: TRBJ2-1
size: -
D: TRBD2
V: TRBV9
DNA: TGTGCCAGCAGCGTCTCTAGCGGGAGTTACAATGAGCAGTTCTTC
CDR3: CASSVSSGSYNEQFF

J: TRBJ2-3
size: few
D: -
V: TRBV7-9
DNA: TGTGCCAGCGTCCGGGATCTCCAAGGGCCAGATACGCAGTATTTT
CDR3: CASVRDLQGPDTQYF